This entry lists 5 T cell receptor beta chains sequenced from one sample in a study of blood T cell repertoires in COVID-19. Clones were sequenced by immunoSEQ multiplex PCR, and TCRdb holds only the in-frame ones, with some missing. The sample has 220,000 or so clones, about 84% seen once. Input material: PBMCs or T cells enriched from blood (not recorded which). The source of these receptors is a woman aged 50 to 65 who had recovered from COVID-19.

The chain is built from TRBV5-1 and TRBJ2-7, with no clear D. V lost 0 bases and J 2 bases, leaving 6 bases between the germline ends. The germline gives CDR1 SGHRS, CDR2 YFSETQ. This CDR3 region has 13 residues. This chain's CDR3 is CASSLASTYEQYF. In nucleotides, the CDR3 is TGCGCCAGCAGCTTGGCCAGTACCTACGAGCAGTACTTC. Variable domain in full (rest from reference TRBV5-1 and TRBJ2-7): KAGVTQTPRYLIKTRGQQVTLSCSPISGHRSVSWYQQTPGQGLQFLFEYFSETQRNKGNFPGRFSGRQFSNSRSEMNVSTLELGDSALYLCASSLASTYEQYFGPGTRLTVT.

This clone was seen a few times. The chain has TRBV19 and TRBJ1-2, with 7 bases that match TRBD1. With V trimmed by 3 bases and J by 3 bases, 7 bases remained unmatched. Germline V gives CDR1 LNHDA, CDR2 SQIVND (reference sequence). This CDR3 comprises 15 residues. The CDR3 sequence: CASSMGRQGYYGYTF. DNA for the CDR3: TGTGCCAGTAGTATGGGAAGACAGGGCTACTATGGCTACACCTTC.

The rearrangement links TRBV19 to TRBJ1-1; D might be TRBD1 (6 bases). V dropped 6 bases and J dropped 1 base, with 9 bases sitting between them. In germline, CDR1 is LNHDA, CDR2 SQIVND (reference sequence). The CDR3 extends over 13 amino acids. The CDR3 here is CASSEQGNTEAFF. CDR3 DNA sequence: TGTGCCAGTAGCGAACAGGGGAACACTGAAGCTTTCTTT. Full variable domain (outside the CDR3, taken from reference TRBV19 and TRBJ1-1): DGGITQSPKYLFRKEGQNVTLSCEQNLNHDAMYWYRQDPGQGLRLIYYSQIVNDFQKGDIAEGYSVSREKKESFPLTVTSAQKNPTAFYLCASSEQGNTEAFFGQGTRLTVV.

The rearrangement uses TRBV21-1 and TRBJ1-2. TRBV21-1 is a pseudogene segment. This CDR3 spans 15 amino acids. The CDR3 DNA is TGTGCCAGCAGCAGGGGGGTCGCCCACATTTATGGCTACACCTTC. This codes for CASSRGVAHIYGYTF.

V usage is TRBV19 and J usage is TRBJ1-5, with D perhaps matching TRBD1 (6 bases). Deletions cut 6 bases from V and 5 bases from J, with 14 bases between. Germline CDR1 LNHDA, CDR2 SQIVND (reference sequence). The CDR3 runs 14 residues. The CDR3 spells CASRGGQMYQPQHF. The CDR3 coding sequence is TGTGCCAGTAGGGGCGGACAGATGTATCAGCCCCAGCATTTT.